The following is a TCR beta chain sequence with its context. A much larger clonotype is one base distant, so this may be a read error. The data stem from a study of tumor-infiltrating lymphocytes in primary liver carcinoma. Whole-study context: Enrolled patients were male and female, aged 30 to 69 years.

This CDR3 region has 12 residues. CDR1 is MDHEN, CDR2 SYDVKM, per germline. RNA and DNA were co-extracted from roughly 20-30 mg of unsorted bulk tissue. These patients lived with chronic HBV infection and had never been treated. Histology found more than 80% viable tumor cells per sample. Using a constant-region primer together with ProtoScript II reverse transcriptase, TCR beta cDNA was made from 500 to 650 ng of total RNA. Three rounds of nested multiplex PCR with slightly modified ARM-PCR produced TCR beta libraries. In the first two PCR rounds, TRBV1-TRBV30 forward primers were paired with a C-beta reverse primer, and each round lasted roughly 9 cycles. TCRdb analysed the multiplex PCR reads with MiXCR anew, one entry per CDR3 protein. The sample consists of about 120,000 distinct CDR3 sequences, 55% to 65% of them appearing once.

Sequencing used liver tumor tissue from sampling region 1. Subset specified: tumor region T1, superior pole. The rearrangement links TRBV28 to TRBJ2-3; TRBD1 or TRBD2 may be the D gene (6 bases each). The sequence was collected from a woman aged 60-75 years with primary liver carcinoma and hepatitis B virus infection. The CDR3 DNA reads TGTGCCTGCAGTGGGGGGCCAGATACGCAGTATTTT. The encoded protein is CACSGGPDTQYF.